A few counts support the clone carrying this T cell receptor (beta chain). What it binds is unknown. Its ends do not fully match the called genes, so a read error is possible. This sample stems from a study of T cell repertoires in aging, cancer and after chemotherapy. General study points: Age-matched healthy donors had significantly more diverse, less clonal blood TCR repertoires than untreated cancer patients.

Amplification of TCR beta used genomic DNA extracted from peripheral blood. This CDR3 is built from 8 residues. CDR1 is DFQATT, CDR2 SNEGSKA, per germline (reference sequence). A mixed TRB-A/B primer pool amplified rearranged TRB by multiplex touch-down PCR. MiXCR, applied by TCRdb to the multiplex PCR reads, yields one record per CDR3 protein. This table holds about 8,600 distinct CDR3 sequences, roughly 25% found once. The chain couples TRBV20-1 to TRBJ2-1; D might be TRBD2 (5 bases). This clonotype was sampled from a human donor with a blood cancer. The specimen sequenced was blood. CDR3 nucleotide sequence: TGCAGTGCCCCCGGGATCGTCTTC. The encoded protein is CSAPGIVF.